This T cell receptor (beta chain) was identified during a study of cytomegalovirus exposure and HLA in healthy donors (dated by TCRdb to 2015 to 2018). For the study in its entirety: An earlier analysis of approximately 640 of the donors reported 250 to 300 Gb of sequence data and 117 million unique TCR beta sequences from 150 million to 200 million T cells. In the later analysis, no new phenotypic data were used to find candidate immune exposures; instead, reliance was placed on TCR beta sequences and their occurrence across donors. Among the roughly 430 genotyped donors, around 81% belonged to the genetic ancestry cluster associated with self-reported Caucasian donors. In addition to the first cohort of around 670 subjects, a separate validation cohort of 120 different subjects was used. Typing coverage differed by locus: A, B, C, DRB1 and DQB1 were typed in roughly 629-630 donors, DQA1 in roughly 510, DPA1 in 600 to 610, and DPB1 in roughly 450. Every repertoire in the discovery cohort had been generated on one and the same sequencing platform. The study used immunosequencing to profile the T cell repertoires of under 700 subjects and linked those repertoires to cytomegalovirus serostatus. To predict cytomegalovirus infection status, the study combined high-throughput TCR immunosequencing, statistical association of individual TCRs with disease status, and machine learning. Class I and class II HLA loci were covered by the typing at four-digit resolution. A later genetic analysis took genome-wide SNP genotypes for about 55% of the roughly 670 donors and used that subset as a discovery cohort. On average, 235,054 unique TCR beta nucleotide sequences were sequenced per donor among a few hundred genotyped donors of the cohort, with roughly 18% of those sequences being non-productive. To study patterns of TCR occurrence, a later analysis re-analyzed previously published TCR beta repertoires from just over 650 donors and added high-resolution HLA genotyping. An early release covering roughly 600 HLA-typed donors comprised approximately 290 gigabases of sequencing data and roughly 85 million unique TCR sequences. An earlier analysis of approximately 630 of the donors applied high-throughput TCR beta sequencing to assess whether each TCR beta V gene segment acted as functional or pseudogenic. Five DR-DQ haplotypes were handled as single units for association and clustering, since linkage in the cohort was strong. The study aimed to test whether cataloging public T cell receptors could reveal signatures of past pathogen exposure. Donor age, sex, ethnicity and CMV serostatus were collected together with the repertoire data.

What the work shows at the level of the full study, not this receptor alone: In a later genetic analysis, a missense DCLRE1C variant was associated with V-gene and J-gene trimming of TCR beta chains, and the association was replicated in an independent cohort. The study listed 164 TCR beta chains as associated with cytomegalovirus. A few of the identified cytomegalovirus-associated TCR beta chains were confirmed in vitro to be specific for cytomegalovirus antigens. For the cohort, immune exposure information was limited to CMV serostatus. Because HLA typing was missing for some donors at each locus, association tests included only the typed subset. Several of the top co-occurrence clusters appeared to be linked to parvovirus B19, influenza, CMV and Epstein-Barr virus, according to a later analysis. A later analysis found that TCR association rates varied across HLA loci, with DRB1 alleles showing the most associated TCRs and HLA-C alleles the fewest. Correlated functional status among segregating V segments might be attributable to linkage disequilibrium, but an unknown experimental factor could not be ruled out. In a later analysis, HLA-associated TCR beta chains showed more clonal expansion and lower generation probabilities than non-associated chains that were equally common. Compared with the 666-donor mean, donors in an Asian-associated ancestry cluster had fewer N-insertions in productive TCRs, according to a later genetic analysis. A further reported finding was that TCR beta sequences accurately predicted the HLA-A and HLA-B alleles for most subjects in the first cohort. Cytomegalovirus status was reported to be diagnosed by the classifier with high specificity and sensitivity in both the original and validation cohorts. The earlier analysis of nearly 600 of the donors excluded some 15 rarely observed V segments, including chromosome 9 orphons, because counts were too low. In a later analysis, 16,951 TCR beta sequences were associated with specific HLA alleles at a false discovery rate of 0.05. A later analysis found that most CMV-associated TCR beta chains appeared HLA-restricted, with HLA associations seemingly driven largely by CMV exposure. Only TCR beta chains were sequenced in this cohort, and the absence of alpha or paired-chain data limited detectable features. The presence/absence analyses assumed that sequencing depth was roughly uniform across donors, and that assumption may not be true. It was suggested by the authors that the approach could potentially be generalized to other disease states and immunological phenotypes. Some IMGT-functional V segments, including TRBV6-2 and TRBV6-3, could not be distinguished by the 87-base-pair reads and were therefore excluded. Most TCR sequences were observed very rarely across donors, whereas some public TCRs were present in many individuals. Broadly in line with IMGT annotations, most TCR beta V segments showed up in productive rearrangements about 87% or about 30% of the time in an earlier analysis of several hundred of the donors. Assigning TCR associations to individual alleles was difficult when HLA alleles, especially DR and DQ, strongly co-occurred. The sequencing pipeline was judged likely to have produced a cluster of highly shared sequence variants as a technical artifact.

About this clone: Its antigen is unknown. No base-level quality is on record; no much larger clone is a single base apart.

In total, over 600 healthy bone marrow donors made up the cohort. All cohort members were sampled while nominally healthy, although unrecorded immune exposures were likely present. The donor was CMV seronegative and belonged to the group of 352 seronegative cohort members. Each donor provided a peripheral blood sample, and peripheral blood mononuclear cells were used for TCR beta sequencing. Genomic DNA was extracted from the blood cell samples with the Qiagen DNeasy Blood Extraction Kit. The CDR3 holds 14 amino acids from the cysteine to the phenylalanine. The only DNA kept is the CDR3, 42 bases in frame from the first base. Library generation was performed with the immunoSEQ multiplex PCR assay. A mixture of 60 forward primers for TCR Vbeta segments and 13 reverse primers for TCR Jbeta segments was used in the multiplex PCR. The CDR3 region of rearranged TCR beta genes was amplified from genomic DNA by a multiplex PCR assay. The Illumina HiSeq System was used to sequence the amplified TCR beta libraries as 87-base-pair reads. On the study's bioinformatics: In a later analysis, some 80 million unique TCR beta chains were counted across the approximately 640 repertoires, and around 10 million of these chains were shared by at least two donors. To remove PCR and sequencing errors, raw reads were error-corrected and collapsed into unique sequences using a nearest-neighbor algorithm that merged closely related sequences. To assign V, D and J gene segments, CDR3 sequences were aligned to IMGT reference sequences. For a sequence to be retained, a match of at least six nucleotides to both a V gene segment and a J gene segment was required. A rearrangement was called productive if the CDR3 had no stop codons and remained in frame with V and J, and every other rearrangement was called non-productive. Following IMGT convention, CDR3 was defined as the stretch from the second conserved V-encoded cysteine up to the conserved J-encoded phenylalanine. In an earlier analysis of more than 550 of the donors, sequences lacking an unambiguous match to a single V gene segment were excluded. An earlier analysis of some 500 of the donors classified V segments as functional when productive rearrangements were above 56.7% and as segregating when the standard deviation between donors was above 5%. A statistical classification framework was developed to diagnose cytomegalovirus status using the catalog of TCR beta chain sequences. In a later analysis, TCR nucleotide sequences were compared against IMGT/GENE-DB human TR gene sequences so that V and J genes could be assigned. A later analysis assigned CDR3 sequences and most-parsimonious VDJ recombination scenarios with the TCRdist pipeline. A later analysis defined each TCR beta chain by its CDR3 amino acid sequence plus V-gene family, and excluded reads lacking a unique V-gene family. As a way to deal with suspected cross-contamination and a sequencing artifact, a later analysis dropped over 550 nucleotide sequences that were highly shared and had low generation probability. A later analysis calculated a clonal expansion index for each public chain from normalized within-repertoire ranks of inferred template counts. In a later analysis, generation probabilities were computed with a VDJ recombination model fitted to out-of-frame rearrangements, and the resulting probabilities were checked against IGoR. Hypergeometric tests were used in a later analysis to score TCR-TCR, TCR-HLA and TCR-CMV co-occurrence, with a repertoire-size bias correction applied to the TCR pairs. In a later analysis, false discovery rates were estimated by permuting HLA or CMV assignments 20 times. In a later analysis, co-occurring TCRs were grouped with DBSCAN, and TCRdist sequence similarity was added when clustering was performed within HLA-allele-positive subsets. Repertoires with fewer than 30,000 or more than 120,000 public chains, plus five repertoires with anomalous nucleotide sharing, were excluded from co-occurrence clustering. TCRdb mirrors the immuneACCESS table, restricted to in-frame sequences. Some clones are absent from its copies; in checked studies, under half trace to an unresolved V gene, and the reason for the others is unknown. V, J and clone size derive from that table, while D and trimming were established from the DNA sequence. The sample has 65,000 to 85,000 clones on record, roughly 88% of them singletons. The biggest ten clones account for roughly 2% of the sample.

The TCR originated in a woman between 25 and 40 years old in good health and CMV-seronegative. Sequencing was done on a sample of PBMCs. Recombination connected TRBV21-1 to TRBJ2-7; the D call of TRBD2 is as the table states it, not checked on the DNA. TRBV21-1 corresponds to a pseudogene. The base sequence is TGTGCCAGCATCTTAGCGGGACGGCGCTACGAGCAGTACTTC. Its protein is CASILAGRRYEQYF.